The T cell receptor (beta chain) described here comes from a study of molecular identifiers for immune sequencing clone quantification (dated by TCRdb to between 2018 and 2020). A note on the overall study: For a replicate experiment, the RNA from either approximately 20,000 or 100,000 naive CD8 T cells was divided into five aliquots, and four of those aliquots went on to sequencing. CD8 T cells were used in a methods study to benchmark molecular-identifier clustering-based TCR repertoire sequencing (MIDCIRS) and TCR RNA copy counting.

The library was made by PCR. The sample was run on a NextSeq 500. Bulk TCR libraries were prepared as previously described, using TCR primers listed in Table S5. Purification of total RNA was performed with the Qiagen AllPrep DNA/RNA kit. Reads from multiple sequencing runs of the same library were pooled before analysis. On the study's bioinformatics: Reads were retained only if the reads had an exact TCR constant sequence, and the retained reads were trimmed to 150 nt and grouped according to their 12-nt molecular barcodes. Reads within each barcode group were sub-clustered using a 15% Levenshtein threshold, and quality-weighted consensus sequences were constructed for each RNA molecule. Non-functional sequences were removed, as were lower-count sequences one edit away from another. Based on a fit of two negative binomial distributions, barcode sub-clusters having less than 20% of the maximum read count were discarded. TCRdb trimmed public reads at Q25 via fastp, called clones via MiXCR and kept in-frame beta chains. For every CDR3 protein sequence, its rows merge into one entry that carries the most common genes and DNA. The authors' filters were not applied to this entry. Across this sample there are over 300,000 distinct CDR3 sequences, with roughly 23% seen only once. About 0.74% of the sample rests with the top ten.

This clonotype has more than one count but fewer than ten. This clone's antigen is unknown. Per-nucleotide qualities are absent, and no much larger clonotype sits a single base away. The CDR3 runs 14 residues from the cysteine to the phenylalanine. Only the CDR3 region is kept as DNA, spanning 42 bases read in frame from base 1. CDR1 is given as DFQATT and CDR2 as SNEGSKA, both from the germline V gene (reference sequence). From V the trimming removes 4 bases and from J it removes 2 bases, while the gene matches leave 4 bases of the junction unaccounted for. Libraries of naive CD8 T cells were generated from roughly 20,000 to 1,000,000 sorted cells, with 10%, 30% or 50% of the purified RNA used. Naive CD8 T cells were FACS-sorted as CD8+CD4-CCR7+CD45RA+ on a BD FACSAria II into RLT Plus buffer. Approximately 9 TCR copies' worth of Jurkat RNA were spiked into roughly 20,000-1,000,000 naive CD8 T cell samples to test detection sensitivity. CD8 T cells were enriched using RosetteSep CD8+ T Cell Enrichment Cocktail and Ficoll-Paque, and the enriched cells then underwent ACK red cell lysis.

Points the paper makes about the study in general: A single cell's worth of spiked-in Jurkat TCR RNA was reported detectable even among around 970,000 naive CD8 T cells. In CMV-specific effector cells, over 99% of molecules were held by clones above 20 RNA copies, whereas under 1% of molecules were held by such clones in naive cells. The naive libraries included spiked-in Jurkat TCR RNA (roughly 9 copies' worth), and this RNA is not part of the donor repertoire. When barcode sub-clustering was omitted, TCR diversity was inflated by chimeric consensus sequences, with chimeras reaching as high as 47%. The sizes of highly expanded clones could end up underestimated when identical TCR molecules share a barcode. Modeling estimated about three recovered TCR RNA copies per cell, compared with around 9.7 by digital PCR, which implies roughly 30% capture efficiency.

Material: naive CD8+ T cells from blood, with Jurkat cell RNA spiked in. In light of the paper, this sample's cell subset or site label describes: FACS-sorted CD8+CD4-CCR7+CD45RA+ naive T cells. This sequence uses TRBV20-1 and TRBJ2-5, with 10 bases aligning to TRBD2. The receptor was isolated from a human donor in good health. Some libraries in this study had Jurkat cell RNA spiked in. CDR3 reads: CSANSGRTQETQYF. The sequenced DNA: TGCAGTGCTAATAGCGGGAGGACTCAAGAGACCCAGTACTTC.